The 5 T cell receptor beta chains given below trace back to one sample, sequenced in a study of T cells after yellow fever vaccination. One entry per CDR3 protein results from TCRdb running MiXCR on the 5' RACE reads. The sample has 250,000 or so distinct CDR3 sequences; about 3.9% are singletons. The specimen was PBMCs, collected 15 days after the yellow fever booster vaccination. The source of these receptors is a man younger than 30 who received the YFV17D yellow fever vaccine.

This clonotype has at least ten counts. In nucleotides, the CDR3 is TGTGCCAGCAGTTCCTCATGGACTGTATCCTACGAGCAGTACTTC. It yields the protein CASSSSWTVSYEQYF. This chain uses TRBV7-2 with TRBJ2-7, with D possibly being TRBD2 (5 bases). Germline lookup yields CDR1 SGHTA and CDR2 FQGNSA. Trimming left V 6 bases short and J 1 base short, with 16 bases between. This CDR3 has 15 amino acids.

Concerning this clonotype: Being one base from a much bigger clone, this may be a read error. The CDR3 nucleotides read TGTGCCAGCAGCCCGGGACAGGGAATGGGAATGGAGACCCAGTACTTC. It encodes CASSPGQGMGMETQYF. The gene calls are TRBV9 and TRBJ2-5; 9 positions match TRBD1. V shed 4 bases, J shed 5 bases, and the junction held 12 bases outside the gene matches. Germline V gene lookup returns CDR1 SGDLS and CDR2 YYNGEE. CDR3 length: 16 residues. The whole variable domain, remainder taken from reference TRBV9 and TRBJ2-5, is DSGVTQTPKHLITATGQRVTLRCSPRSGDLSVYWYQQSLDQGLQFLIQYYNGEERAKGNILERFSAQQFPDLHSELNLSSLELGDSALYFCASSPGQGMGMETQYFGPGTRLLVL.

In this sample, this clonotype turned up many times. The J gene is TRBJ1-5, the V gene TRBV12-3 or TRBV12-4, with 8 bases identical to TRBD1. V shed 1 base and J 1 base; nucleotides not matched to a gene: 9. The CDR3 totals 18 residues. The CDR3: CASSLETGVLYSNQPQHF. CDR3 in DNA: TGTGCCAGCAGTTTAGAGACAGGGGTCCTCTACAGCAATCAGCCCCAGCATTTT.

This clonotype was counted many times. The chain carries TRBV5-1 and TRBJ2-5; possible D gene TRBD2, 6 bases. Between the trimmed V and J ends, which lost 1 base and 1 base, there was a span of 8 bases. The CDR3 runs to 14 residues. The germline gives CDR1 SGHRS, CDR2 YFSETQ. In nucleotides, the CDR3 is TGCGCCAGCAGCTTGTGGGGGGTCCAAGAGACCCAGTACTTC. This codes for CASSLWGVQETQYF. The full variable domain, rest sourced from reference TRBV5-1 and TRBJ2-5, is KAGVTQTPRYLIKTRGQQVTLSCSPISGHRSVSWYQQTPGQGLQFLFEYFSETQRNKGNFPGRFSGRQFSNSRSEMNVSTLELGDSALYLCASSLWGVQETQYFGPGTRLLVL.

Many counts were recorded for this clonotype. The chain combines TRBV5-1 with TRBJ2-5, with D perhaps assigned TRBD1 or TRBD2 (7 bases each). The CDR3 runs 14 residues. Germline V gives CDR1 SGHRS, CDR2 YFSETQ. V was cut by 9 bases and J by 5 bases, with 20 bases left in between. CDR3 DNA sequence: TGCGCCACCCGCAGGGGGGGGGGCCTCGAGACCCAGTACTTC. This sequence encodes CATRRGGGLETQYF. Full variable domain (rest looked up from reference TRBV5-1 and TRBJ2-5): KAGVTQTPRYLIKTRGQQVTLSCSPISGHRSVSWYQQTPGQGLQFLFEYFSETQRNKGNFPGRFSGRQFSNSRSEMNVSTLELGDSALYLCATRRGGGLETQYFGPGTRLLVL.